This T cell receptor beta chain was retrieved from a study of cytomegalovirus exposure and HLA in healthy donors. Overall study results and limits: In a later analysis, CMV-associated beta chains were mostly HLA-associated, it appeared. In a later analysis, compared with equally common non-associated chains, HLA-associated beta chains were more expanded.

Turning to this clone: Antigen unknown.

Germline CDR1 reads SGHRS; CDR2 reads YFSETQ. Trimming removed 2 bases from V and 0 bases from J, with 9 bases in between. This CDR3 has 16 amino acids. Primers: 60 Vbeta forward and 13 Jbeta reverse. Using immunoSEQ multiplex PCR, the repertoire was profiled, and TCRdb retains in-frame clones only, with some absent. The repertoire includes some 170,000 clones, approximately 80% of them detected once, and about 10% sits in the top ten. This clonotype originated in a man aged 50-59 years in good health and CMV-seropositive. The source material was PBMCs. The rearrangement links TRBV5-1 to TRBJ1-6; perhaps TRBD1 as D (5 bases). This CDR3 is CASSFQGSSYNSPLHF. The CDR3 bases are TGCGCCAGCAGCTTCCAGGGATCCTCCTATAATTCACCCCTCCACTTT.